This TCR beta chain was sequenced for a study of T cell responses to AZD1222 COVID-19 vaccine. Study results and limitations: Repertoire sampling occurred only after the peak T cell response. At study baseline, merely over 5 AZD1222 recipients were seropositive. Donors in the cohort were predominantly white British and more often female, and clonal diversity was possibly underestimated. Nearly half of the spike-specific TCRs reportedly recognize variant regions that carry no mutations.

TCRdb's table, derived via immunoSEQ multiplex PCR, lists solely in-frame clones and lacks some. Of 44,000 or so clones detected, around 80% appear once; the ten largest clones hold over 40%. For this clone: Its antigen is undetermined.

CDR3 length equals 17 residues. CDR1 and CDR2 from the germline V gene are GTSNPN and SVGIG (reference sequence). J lost 3 bases, V lost 0 bases, and 6 bases had no gene match. Sequences were derived from peripheral blood, sampled on day 0 of AZD1222 vaccination. The chain joins TRBV30 to TRBJ2-2, with 11 bases matching TRBD2. The TCR was taken from an adult in good health. CDR3: CAWSVIAGGKHTGELFF. As DNA, the CDR3 is TGTGCCTGGAGTGTAATAGCGGGGGGGAAACACACCGGGGAGCTGTTTTTT.